This TCR beta chain was retrieved from a study of T cell repertoires in cytomegalovirus infection. About the study: Matching HLA type and CMV infection were both indicated by public TCR beta signatures.

TCRdb analysed the reads with MiXCR anew, one entry per CDR3 protein. The repertoire includes hundreds of thousands of distinct CDR3 sequences, 25% to 40% of them detected once, and around an eighth sits in the top ten. As regards this clonotype: What it binds is not known.

Study results and limitations: Accumulated public TCR beta family frequency recognized individuals carrying CMV together with the relevant HLA.

The V end lost 3 bases, the J end lost 2 bases, and 18 bases lay between the germline ends. Germline lookup yields CDR1 SGHTS and CDR2 YDEGEE. The CDR3 has 16 residues. The specimen was cultured CD8+ T cells from PBMCs, collected from culture after CMV antigen stimulation. This receptor was identified in a human donor in good health (CMV status not recorded). Some clones in this sample may be carry-over from other donors' samples. This rearrangement joins TRBV5-8 to TRBJ2-7, with D maybe TRBD2 (7 bases). The CDR3 nucleotides are TGTGCCAGCAGCTCGTTACGGGGGGCAGATCCCTACGAGCAGTACGTC. It specifies CASSSLRGADPYEQYV.